Below are 21 T cell receptor beta chains sequenced from a single sample in a study of CD8 T cells in ankylosing spondylitis (dated by TCRdb to about 2017). The library was built by means of 5' RACE. This sample was sequenced with an Illumina HiSeq 2500. The public reads were reprocessed in TCRdb via fastp at Q25 and MiXCR, keeping in-frame beta chains. Every CDR3 protein is listed once, alongside the most common genes and DNA of its rows. The sample profile shows approximately 550,000 distinct CDR3 sequences; approximately 11% of them were found once. About 6.5% of the sample is held by the ten biggest clonotypes. No antigens are known for them. Broad study findings and their caveats: Blood from ankylosing spondylitis patients appeared to be characterized by a TCR beta motif made up of under ten highly homologous amino acid variants.

The sequenced material came from blood, either unsorted or a sorted T cell fraction (not recorded which). The receptor source for this set is a male donor with ankylosing spondylitis.

The chain recombines TRBV13 with TRBJ2-1; 12 positions agree with TRBD2. Germline trimming cut 6 bases from V and 0 bases from J; bases unmatched to any gene: 9. This CDR3 contains 18 residues. Germline V lookup: CDR1 PRHDT, CDR2 FYEKMQ (reference sequence). The CDR3 DNA follows: TGTGCCAGCAGATTGGGGCTAGCGGGAGGGTCCTCCTACAATGAGCAGTTCTTC. Its protein is CASRLGLAGGSSYNEQFF.

This clonotype has more than one count but fewer than ten. The rearrangement links TRBV2 to TRBJ2-3; D is possibly TRBD1 (5 bases). CDR1 is SNHLY, CDR2 FYNNEI, per germline. V lost 7 bases, J lost 0 bases, and 14 bases lay in between. CDR3 length: 15 residues. CDR3 nucleotides: TGTGCCAGCACCCCGAATGGGGCTAGCACAGATACGCAGTATTTT. This codes for CASTPNGASTDTQYF.

Many counts were recorded for this clonotype. The rearrangement uses TRBV5-1 and TRBJ2-5; D ambiguous. This CDR3 has 14 residues. The V gene lost 1 base and the J gene lost 5 bases, with 12 bases spanning the gap. Germline CDR1 SGHRS, CDR2 YFSETQ. The CDR3 protein is CASSLSVLGETQYF. The CDR3 DNA sequence: TGCGCCAGCAGCTTGTCAGTCCTCGGGGAGACCCAGTACTTC.

In this sample, this clonotype turned up many times. The chain uses TRBV11-2 and TRBJ1-2; no clear D gene. CDR3 length: 11 amino acids. Germline loops: CDR1 SGHAT, CDR2 FQNNGV. The V end lost 4 bases, the J end lost 12 bases, and 12 bases lay between the germline ends. CDR3 coding DNA: TGTGCCAGCAGCTCTTACGCCCGAGACACCTTC. It yields the protein CASSSYARDTF.

CDR3 loop: CASSVVPSRRDTIYF. The CDR3 DNA reads as TGTGCCAGCAGCGTAGTTCCCAGCCGGCGAGACACCATATATTTT. The gene calls are TRBV9 and TRBJ1-3; D uncertain. The CDR3 is made up of 15 amino acids. Trimming took off 0 bases at V and 8 bases at J, with 15 bases between the two ends. Germline values: CDR1 SGDLS, CDR2 YYNGEE.

The rearrangement links TRBV5-5 to TRBJ2-1; no clear D. Germline CDR1 is SGHKS and CDR2 is YYEKEE (reference sequence). The CDR3 spans 13 residues. Trimming cost V 4 bases and J 8 bases, with 13 bases left between them. This chain's CDR3 is CASSPTRADEQFF. Written as DNA, the CDR3 is TGTGCCAGCAGCCCCACCCGGGCCGATGAGCAGTTCTTC.

The table lists this clonotype with a few counts. CDR3 residues: CSARRPSGPNEQFF. The CDR3 nucleotides are TGCAGTGCTAGGAGGCCTAGCGGCCCCAATGAGCAGTTCTTC. The chain is built from TRBV20-1 and TRBJ2-1, with 7 nucleotides matching TRBD2. Germline V gene sequence: CDR1 DFQATT, CDR2 SNEGSKA (reference sequence). With V trimmed by 3 bases and J by 6 bases, 8 bases remained unmatched. The CDR3 has 14 amino acids.

V is TRBV19 and J is TRBJ2-2; D not certain. Germline V CDR1 and CDR2: LNHDA, SQIVND (reference sequence). The ends were cut back, 3 bases at V and 5 bases at J, with 4 bases in the middle. The CDR3 sequence is 12 residues long. The CDR3 region is CASSIKTGELFF. CDR3 coding DNA: TGTGCCAGTAGTATTAAGACCGGGGAGCTGTTTTTT.

The rearrangement uses TRBV28 and TRBJ1-2; tentative D call: TRBD1 (6 bases). Germline-derived CDR1 and CDR2 are MDHEN and SYDVKM. The ends were cut back, 2 bases at V and 4 bases at J, with 14 bases in the middle. The CDR3 contains 15 residues. The DNA of the CDR3 is TGTGCCAGCAGTTTAGTGGACAGCGGATCCTATGGCTACACCTTC. Its translation is CASSLVDSGSYGYTF.

This chain uses TRBV7-2 with TRBJ2-5, with 10 bases lining up with TRBD2. V dropped 1 base and J dropped 5; count of bases not matched to a gene: 4. CDR1 is SGHTA and CDR2 is FQGNSA in the germline V gene. The CDR3 is made up of 15 amino acids. CDR3 protein: CASSLGSGRWETQYF. The CDR3 nucleotides read TGTGCCAGCAGCTTAGGTAGCGGGAGGTGGGAGACCCAGTACTTC. The complete variable domain, with remaining parts taken from reference TRBV7-2 and TRBJ2-5, reads GAGVSQSPSNKVTEKGKDVELRCDPISGHTALYWYRQSLGQGLEFLIYFQGNSAPDKSGLPSDRFSAERTGGSVSTLTIQRTQQEDSAVYLCASSLGSGRWETQYFGPGTRLLVL.

This chain joins TRBV4-2 and TRBJ2-7; TRBD2 matches at 8 bases. The J segment lost 4 bases and the V segment lost 0 bases, leaving 8 bases of the junction unmatched. CDR1 LGHNA and CDR2 YNFKEQ come from the germline V gene. This CDR3 has 16 residues. The CDR3: CASSQDYSGSSYEQYF. The CDR3 DNA is TGTGCCAGCAGCCAAGATTACAGCGGGAGTTCGTACGAGCAGTACTTC.

In its sample, this clonotype was seen a few times. The chain has TRBV5-1 and TRBJ1-1; D remains unclear. The germline V and J ends were trimmed by 5 bases and 5 bases, with 13 bases remaining between them. Germline-derived CDR1 and CDR2 are SGHRS and YFSETQ. CDR3 length equals 13 residues. This CDR3 is CASRPGLGTEAFF. The CDR3 DNA is TGCGCCAGCAGGCCAGGACTAGGGACTGAAGCTTTCTTT.

The chain joins TRBV5-6 to TRBJ2-7; no definite D call. The CDR3 spans 14 residues. Germline V gives CDR1 SGHDT, CDR2 YYEEEE. Trimming took 1 base from V and 4 from J, leaving 12 bases between them. The CDR3 DNA sequence: TGTGCCAGCAGCTTGCGAGGCCACTTTTACGAGCAGTACGTC. It specifies CASSLRGHFYEQYV.

This chain connects TRBV5-1 to TRBJ2-1; no reliable D call. The V and J ends lost 0 bases and 8 bases respectively, with 12 bases between them. The CDR3 covers 14 residues. Germline CDR1 SGHRS, CDR2 YFSETQ. CDR3 DNA: TGCGCCAGCAGCTTGGTAGTGGAGACGGATGAGCAGTTCTTC. Protein: CASSLVVETDEQFF.

This chain connects TRBV11-2 to TRBJ2-3, with 14 nucleotides matching TRBD2. Unmatched junction bases numbered 8, after V lost 5 bases and J lost 4 bases. Germline V gene sequence: CDR1 SGHAT, CDR2 FQNNGV. This CDR3 contains 17 residues. The DNA for the CDR3 is TGTGCCAGCAGCCCCTGGACTAGCGGGAGGCCGGCAGATACGCAGTATTTT. Translating it yields CASSPWTSGRPADTQYF.

The chain combines TRBV9 with TRBJ2-7; TRBD2 matches at 8 bases. Germline V lookup: CDR1 SGDLS, CDR2 YYNGEE. This CDR3 is 16 amino acids long. Trimming took 0 bases from V and 0 from J; bases not matched to a gene: 5. CDR3: CASSVDTAGGSYEQYF. The CDR3 coding sequence is TGTGCCAGCAGCGTAGATACGGCGGGAGGCTCCTACGAGCAGTACTTC.

The V and J genes are TRBV6-2 or TRBV6-3 and TRBJ2-3, with D unresolved. The V end was cut by 6 bases, the J end by 4 bases, with 23 bases between. CDR3 size: 17 residues. The germline gives CDR1 MNHEY, CDR2 SVGEGT. CDR3 residues: CASREGSTAGISDTQYF. DNA for the CDR3: TGTGCCAGCAGGGAAGGGTCTACGGCAGGAATTTCAGATACGCAGTATTTT.

The table lists this clonotype with a few counts. The chain couples TRBV15 to TRBJ1-2, with unresolved D. Between the trimmed V and J ends, which lost 0 bases and 5 bases, there was a span of 7 bases. The CDR3 runs 13 residues. Germline assignment: CDR1 LNHNV and CDR2 YYDKDF (reference sequence). Here the CDR3 DNA reads TGTGCCACCAGCAGAGATCGAGGTTATGGCTACACCTTC. This gives the protein CATSRDRGYGYTF.

V is TRBV4-2 and J is TRBJ2-2; 9 positions match TRBD1. Trimming removed 0 bases from V and 6 bases from J; junction bases left unmatched: 11. CDR3 size: 18 residues. The germline V gene encodes CDR1 LGHNA and CDR2 YNFKEQ. The CDR3 DNA reads as TGTGCCAGCAGCCAAGAGGGATTGGGACAGGGAGTTTCCGGGGAGCTGTTTTTT. It codes for CASSQEGLGQGVSGELFF.

The table lists this clonotype with a few counts. V gene TRBV20-1 combines with J gene TRBJ2-7, with 12 bases aligning to TRBD2. Germline V gene data show CDR1 as DFQATT and CDR2 as SNEGSKA (reference sequence). The CDR3 length is 14 residues. J lost 5 bases, V lost 5 bases, and 7 bases had no gene match. CDR3 amino acids: CSAPRTSGNHEQYF. The CDR3 DNA is TGCAGTGCTCCAAGGACTAGCGGGAACCACGAGCAGTACTTC.

Only a few counts were recorded for this clonotype. The chain recombines TRBV10-3 with TRBJ2-1; TRBD2 aligns across 12 bases. The CDR3 has 16 residues. CDR1 is ENHRY, CDR2 SYGVKD, per germline. V shed 5 bases, J shed 6 bases, and the junction held 8 bases outside the gene matches. DNA of the CDR3: TGTGCCATCAGTTGGGCTAGCGGGAGGGCGACCAATGAGCAGTTCTTC. Translating it yields CAISWASGRATNEQFF.